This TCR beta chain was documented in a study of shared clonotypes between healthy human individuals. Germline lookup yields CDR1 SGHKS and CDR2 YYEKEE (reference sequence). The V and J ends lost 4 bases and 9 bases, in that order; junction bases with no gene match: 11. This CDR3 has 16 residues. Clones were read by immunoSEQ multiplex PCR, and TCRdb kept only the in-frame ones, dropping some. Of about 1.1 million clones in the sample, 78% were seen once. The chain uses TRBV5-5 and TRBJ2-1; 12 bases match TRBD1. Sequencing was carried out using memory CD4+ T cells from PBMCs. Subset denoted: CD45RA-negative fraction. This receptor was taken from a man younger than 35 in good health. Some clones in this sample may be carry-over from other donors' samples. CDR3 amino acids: CASSPWGQGAGGEQFF. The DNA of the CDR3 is TGTGCCAGCAGCCCCTGGGGACAGGGGGCGGGGGGTGAGCAGTTCTTC.